Below, 5 T cell receptor beta chains from the same sample are listed, as sequenced in a study of T cell responses to AZD1222 COVID-19 vaccine. Method: immunoSEQ multiplex PCR; TCRdb's copy keeps in-frame clones and lacks some. The sample records about 130,000 clones, around 90% being singletons. Sequenced material: peripheral blood, taken on day 0 of AZD1222 vaccination. The receptors originated from an adult in good health.

This chain connects TRBV5-1 to TRBJ2-2, with a weak D call TRBD2 (5 bases). Germline V lookup: CDR1 SGHRS, CDR2 YFSETQ. This CDR3 region has 12 residues. With 3 bases removed from V and 6 bases from J, the gap between germline ends came to 6 bases. CDR3 amino acids: CASSSRAGELFF. CDR3 DNA sequence: TGCGCCAGCAGCTCGCGGGCCGGGGAGCTGTTTTTT.

The chain couples TRBV4-1 to TRBJ1-1; no clear D. V shed 0 bases and J shed 5 bases, with 7 bases lying between them. The CDR3 runs to 13 residues. Germline CDR1 MGHRA, CDR2 YSYEKL. CDR3 bases: TGCGCCAGCAGCCAAGATCTATATACTGAAGCTTTCTTT. This encodes CASSQDLYTEAFF.

J is TRBJ1-6 and V is TRBV6-6, with D possibly matching TRBD1 (6 bases). Trimming stripped 6 bases from V and 4 bases from J, with 10 bases between. Germline loops: CDR1 MNHNY, CDR2 SVGAGI (reference sequence). The CDR3 has 14 residues. The CDR3 nucleotides read TGTGCCAGCAGCCCCACAGGGTATAATTCACCCCTCCACTTT. Protein sequence: CASSPTGYNSPLHF.

The gene calls are TRBV3-1 (or the pseudogene TRBV3-2) and TRBJ2-5, with 8 bases lining up with TRBD2. The V gene end was trimmed by 0 bases and the J gene end by 5 bases; junction bases not matched to a gene: 11. CDR1 LGHDT and CDR2 YNNKEL come from the germline V gene (reference sequence). This CDR3 has 17 amino acids. This CDR3 is CASSQDPGLAKWETQYF. Here the CDR3 DNA reads TGTGCCAGCAGCCAAGACCCAGGACTAGCCAAGTGGGAGACCCAGTACTTC.

V and J are TRBV5-1 and TRBJ2-1; 7 nucleotides agree with TRBD2. V trimming: 5 bases; J trimming: 0 bases; junction bases outside the gene matches: 5. CDR3 length: 15 amino acids. In germline, CDR1 is SGHRS, CDR2 YFSETQ. This CDR3 is CASSSGGSSYNEQFF. The CDR3 DNA reads TGCGCCAGCAGTTCCGGGGGGTCCTCCTACAATGAGCAGTTCTTC.